This paragraph reports one T cell receptor beta chain. This sample was taken from a study of cytomegalovirus exposure and HLA in healthy donors. PCR used 60 Vbeta primers and 13 Jbeta primers. Sequenced by immunoSEQ multiplex PCR; TCRdb stores in-frame clones only, minus some. The table includes around 70,000 clones, just over 70% detected once. V lost 3 bases and J 0 bases, leaving 7 bases between the germline ends. The CDR3 is 14 residues long. Germline-derived CDR1 and CDR2 are SGDLS and YYNGEE. The specimen sequenced was PBMCs. The V and J genes are TRBV9 and TRBJ1-3; D is ambiguous. This receptor was obtained from a man aged 55-75 years in good health and CMV-seropositive. The CDR3 protein is CASSGVSSGNTIYF. CDR3 in DNA: TGTGCCAGCAGCGGAGTGAGCTCTGGAAACACCATATATTTT.